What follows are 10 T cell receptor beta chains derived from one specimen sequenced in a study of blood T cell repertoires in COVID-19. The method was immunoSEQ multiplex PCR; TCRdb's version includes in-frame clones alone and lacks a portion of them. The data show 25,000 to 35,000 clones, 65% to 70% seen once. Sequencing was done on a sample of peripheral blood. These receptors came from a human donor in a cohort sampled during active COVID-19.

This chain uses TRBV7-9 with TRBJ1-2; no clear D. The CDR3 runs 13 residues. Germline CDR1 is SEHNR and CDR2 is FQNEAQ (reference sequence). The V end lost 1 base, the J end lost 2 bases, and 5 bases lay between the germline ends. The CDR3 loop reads CASSLGANYGYTF. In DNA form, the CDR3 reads TGTGCCAGCAGCTTAGGGGCAAACTATGGCTACACCTTC.

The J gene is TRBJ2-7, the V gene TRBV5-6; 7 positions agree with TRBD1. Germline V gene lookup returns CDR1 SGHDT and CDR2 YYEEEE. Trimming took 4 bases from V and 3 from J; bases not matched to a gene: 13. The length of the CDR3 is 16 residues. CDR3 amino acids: CASSGSPGTVNYEQYF. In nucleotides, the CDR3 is TGTGCCAGCAGCGGCTCCCCCGGGACAGTGAACTACGAGCAGTACTTC.

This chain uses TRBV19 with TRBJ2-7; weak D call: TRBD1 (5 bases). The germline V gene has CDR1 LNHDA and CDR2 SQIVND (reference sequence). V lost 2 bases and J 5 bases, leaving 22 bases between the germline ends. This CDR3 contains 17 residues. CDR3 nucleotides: TGTGCCAGTAGTATAAATGGGGCGACACCGGGCATGGACGAGCAGTACTTC. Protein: CASSINGATPGMDEQYF.

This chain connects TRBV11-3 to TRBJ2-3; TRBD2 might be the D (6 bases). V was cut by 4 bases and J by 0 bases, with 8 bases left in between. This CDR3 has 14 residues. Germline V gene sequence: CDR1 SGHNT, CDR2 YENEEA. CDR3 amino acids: CASSSSGSTDTQYF. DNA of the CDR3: TGTGCCAGCAGCTCAAGCGGGAGCACAGATACGCAGTATTTT.

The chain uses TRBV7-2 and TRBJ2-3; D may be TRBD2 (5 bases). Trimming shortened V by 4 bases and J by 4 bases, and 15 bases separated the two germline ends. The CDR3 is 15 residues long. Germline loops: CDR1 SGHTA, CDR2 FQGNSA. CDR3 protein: CASSSGLSRPDTQYF. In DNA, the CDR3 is TGTGCCAGCAGCTCAGGACTCTCGCGCCCAGATACGCAGTATTTT.

CDR3 residues: CASSLELATEQFF. The DNA for the CDR3 is TGTGCCAGCAGCTTAGAGTTAGCGACTGAGCAGTTCTTC. V and J are TRBV7-9 and TRBJ2-1; tentative D call: TRBD2 (5 bases). The V gene's germline CDR1 is SEHNR and CDR2 FQNEAQ (reference sequence). The V and J ends lost 1 base and 9 bases respectively, with 10 bases between them. CDR3 length: 13 amino acids.

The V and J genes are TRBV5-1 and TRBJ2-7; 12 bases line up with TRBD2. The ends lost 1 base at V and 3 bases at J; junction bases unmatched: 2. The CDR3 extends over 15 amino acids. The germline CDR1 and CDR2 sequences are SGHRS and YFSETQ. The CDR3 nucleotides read TGCGCCAGCAGCTTGTTGACTAGCGGGAGCTACGAGCAGTACTTC. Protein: CASSLLTSGSYEQYF.

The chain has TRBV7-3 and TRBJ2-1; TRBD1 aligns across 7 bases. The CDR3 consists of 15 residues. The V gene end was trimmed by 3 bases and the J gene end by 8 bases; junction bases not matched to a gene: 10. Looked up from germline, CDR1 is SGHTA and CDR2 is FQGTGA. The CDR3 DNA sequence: TGTGCCAGCAGCTTGTCCGGGACAGATCGCTATGAGCAGTTCTTC. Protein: CASSLSGTDRYEQFF.

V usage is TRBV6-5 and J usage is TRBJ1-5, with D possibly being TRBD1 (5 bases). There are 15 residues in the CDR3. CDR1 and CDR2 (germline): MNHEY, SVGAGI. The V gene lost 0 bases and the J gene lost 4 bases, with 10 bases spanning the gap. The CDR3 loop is CASSYSGPANQPQHF. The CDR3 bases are TGTGCCAGCAGTTACTCGGGGCCAGCTAATCAGCCCCAGCATTTT.

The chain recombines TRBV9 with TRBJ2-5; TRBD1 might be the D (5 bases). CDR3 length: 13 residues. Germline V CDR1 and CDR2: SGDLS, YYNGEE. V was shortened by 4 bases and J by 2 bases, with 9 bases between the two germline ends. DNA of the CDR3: TGTGCCAGCAGCCCTCGACAGCAAGAGACCCAGTACTTC. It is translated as CASSPRQQETQYF.